Shown below are 17 T cell receptor beta chains from a single sample sequenced in a study of blood T cell repertoires in COVID-19. Here immunoSEQ multiplex PCR was the method, and the copy in TCRdb shows in-frame clones only, minus some. The table shows approximately 150,000 clones, with around 84% occurring only once. The source material was peripheral blood. The receptors come from a human donor with acute or convalescent COVID-19. The donor label of this sample is uncertain.

The chain carries TRBV4-1 and TRBJ1-3; weak D call: TRBD1 (6 bases). The CDR3 is 14 residues long. The V gene lost 4 bases and the J gene lost 1 base, with 8 bases spanning the gap. Germline V gene data show CDR1 as MGHRA and CDR2 as YSYEKL. CDR3 bases: TGCGCCAGCAGCCCACAGGGATCTGGAAACACCATATATTTT. Amino acid sequence: CASSPQGSGNTIYF.

The rearrangement joins TRBV15 to TRBJ2-3; D is unresolved. The V end lost 0 bases, the J end lost 4 bases, and 5 bases lay between the germline ends. The CDR3 spans 13 residues. Germline V gives CDR1 LNHNV, CDR2 YYDKDF (reference sequence). This CDR3 reads CATSRDLADTQYF. DNA of the CDR3: TGTGCCACCAGCAGAGATTTAGCAGATACGCAGTATTTT.

The chain recombines TRBV9 with TRBJ2-1, with 15 bases aligning to TRBD2. V shed 3 bases, J shed 4 bases, and the junction held 5 bases outside the gene matches. CDR1 SGDLS and CDR2 YYNGEE come from the germline V gene. The CDR3 is 17 amino acids. The CDR3 spells CASSAEGLAGGYNEQFF. CDR3 DNA: TGTGCCAGCAGCGCCGAGGGACTAGCGGGAGGATACAATGAGCAGTTCTTC.

The chain has TRBV19 and TRBJ2-1, with TRBD2 matching over 12 bases. This CDR3 region has 17 residues. V dropped 3 bases and J dropped 5; count of bases not matched to a gene: 8. Germline CDR1 and CDR2: LNHDA and SQIVND (reference sequence). CDR3 nucleotides: TGTGCCAGTAGTATTCGGGCGACTAGCGGGAGCCACAATGAGCAGTTCTTC. Translated: CASSIRATSGSHNEQFF.

This clone came up once. This same CDR3 is encoded by further DNA sequences in the sample. The chain employs TRBV6-5 and TRBJ2-7; 7 bases are a match to TRBD1. Per the germline V gene, CDR1 is MNHEY and CDR2 is SVGAGI. The CDR3 loop spans 14 amino acids. The V gene end was trimmed by 6 bases and the J gene end by 6 bases; junction bases not matched to a gene: 11. CDR3 residues: CASRNRGGLGEQYV. In nucleotides, the CDR3 is TGTGCCAGCAGAAACCGAGGGGGCCTCGGCGAGCAGTACGTC.

This clone was picked up one time. The V and J genes are TRBV12-5 and TRBJ1-2, with 7 bases matching TRBD1. The germline gives CDR1 LGHNT, CDR2 FRNRAP. With 1 base clipped from V and 4 bases from J, the junction kept 9 bases outside the gene matches. The CDR3 runs to 16 residues. The CDR3 loop is CASGLASGTALYGYTF. The CDR3 DNA reads as TGTGCTAGTGGTTTGGCCTCCGGGACAGCACTCTATGGCTACACCTTC.

This clone was counted once. The gene calls are TRBV4-1 and TRBJ2-7; D is perhaps TRBD1 (6 bases). This CDR3 contains 14 residues. Germline assignment: CDR1 MGHRA and CDR2 YSYEKL. The V end lost 1 base, the J end lost 2 bases, and 9 bases lay between the germline ends. CDR3 amino acids: CASSQVPGAYEQYF. The CDR3 nucleotides read TGCGCCAGCAGCCAAGTACCAGGGGCCTACGAGCAGTACTTC.

V gene TRBV2 combines with J gene TRBJ2-7; the D gene is possibly TRBD2 (6 bases). The germline CDR1 and CDR2 sequences are SNHLY and FYNNEI. V was clipped by 2 bases and J by 4 bases, with 15 bases between them. CDR3 length: 15 residues. The DNA for the CDR3 is TGTGCCAGCAGTGAATCAGCGGGCAGGGAATACGAGCAGTACGTC. The encoded protein is CASSESAGREYEQYV.

This chain uses TRBV20-1 with TRBJ1-5; maybe TRBD1 (5 bases). Germline-derived CDR1 and CDR2 are DFQATT and SNEGSKA (reference sequence). The germline V and J ends were trimmed by 3 bases and 6 bases, with 12 bases remaining between them. The CDR3 sequence is 13 residues long. This chain's CDR3 is CSASPGGGQPQHF. CDR3 bases: TGCAGTGCTAGTCCGGGGGGAGGTCAGCCCCAGCATTTT.

CDR3 coding DNA: TGTGCCACCAGCAGAGAGGCAGGGGGGAATAATTCACCCCTCCACTTT. Translation gives CATSREAGGNNSPLHF. The chain joins TRBV15 to TRBJ1-6; 7 positions match TRBD1. CDR3 length: 16 residues. V was pared by 0 bases and J by 5 bases, with 4 bases of the junction left unmatched. CDR1 and CDR2 from the germline V gene are LNHNV and YYDKDF (reference sequence).

This clone was picked up one time. V usage is TRBV6-5 and J usage is TRBJ1-3; TRBD1 aligns across 7 bases. The length of the CDR3 is 14 residues. Germline trimming cut 6 bases from V and 2 bases from J; bases unmatched to any gene: 4. CDR1 and CDR2 (germline): MNHEY, SVGAGI. This chain's CDR3 is CASRRQGAGNTIYF. CDR3 DNA: TGTGCCAGCAGACGACAGGGCGCTGGAAACACCATATATTTT.

The chain couples TRBV18 to TRBJ1-1, with unresolved D. CDR1 and CDR2 (germline): KGHSH, LQKENI. V lost 4 bases to trimming and J lost 1 base, with 10 bases between them. This CDR3 contains 14 residues. CDR3: CASSLGPGNTEAFF. The CDR3 nucleotides are TGTGCCAGCTCACTTGGGCCAGGGAACACTGAAGCTTTCTTT.

The rearrangement uses TRBV7-2 and TRBJ2-2, with 10 bases identical to TRBD2. V was pared by 4 bases and J by 5 bases, with 10 bases of the junction left unmatched. The CDR3 is 17 residues long. Germline CDR1 reads SGHTA; CDR2 reads FQGNSA. Here the CDR3 reads CASSSLSGGAWTGELFF. The DNA for the CDR3 is TGTGCCAGCAGCTCTCTAAGCGGGGGGGCCTGGACCGGGGAGCTGTTTTTT.

The rearrangement uses TRBV7-3 and TRBJ2-2; 9 bases are shared with TRBD1. Germline CDR1 is SGHTA and CDR2 is FQGTGA. The CDR3 has 14 amino acids. V lost 4 bases, J lost 6 bases, and 3 bases stayed unmatched. The CDR3 region is CASSSRQGAGELFF. CDR3 DNA sequence: TGTGCCAGCAGCTCCAGACAGGGGGCCGGGGAGCTGTTTTTT.

This chain connects TRBV6-2 or TRBV6-3 to TRBJ1-1; 8 positions agree with TRBD1. V dropped 6 bases and J dropped 1; count of bases not matched to a gene: 10. CDR1 MNHEY and CDR2 SVGEGT come from the germline V gene. This CDR3 spans 16 amino acids. This CDR3 is CASSKRTGLGNTEAFF. CDR3 coding DNA: TGTGCCAGCAGCAAACGGACAGGGCTAGGGAACACTGAAGCTTTCTTT.

The chain combines TRBV27 with TRBJ2-2, with D perhaps TRBD1 (5 bases). The V and J ends lost 2 bases and 3 bases respectively, with 10 bases between them. The germline CDR1 and CDR2 sequences are MNHEY and SMNVEV (reference sequence). This CDR3 comprises 15 residues. CDR3 region: CASSLRGRDTGELFF. CDR3 DNA: TGTGCCAGCAGTTTAAGGGGCAGGGACACCGGGGAGCTGTTTTTT.

This chain links TRBV28 with TRBJ2-7; 9 nucleotides match TRBD1. This CDR3 contains 16 residues. CDR1 is MDHEN and CDR2 is SYDVKM in the germline V gene. V shed 4 bases, J shed 3 bases, and the junction held 10 bases outside the gene matches. The CDR3 sequence: CASSSPAGQGFYEQYF. The DNA for the CDR3 is TGTGCCAGCAGTTCCCCCGCGGGACAGGGATTCTACGAGCAGTACTTC.